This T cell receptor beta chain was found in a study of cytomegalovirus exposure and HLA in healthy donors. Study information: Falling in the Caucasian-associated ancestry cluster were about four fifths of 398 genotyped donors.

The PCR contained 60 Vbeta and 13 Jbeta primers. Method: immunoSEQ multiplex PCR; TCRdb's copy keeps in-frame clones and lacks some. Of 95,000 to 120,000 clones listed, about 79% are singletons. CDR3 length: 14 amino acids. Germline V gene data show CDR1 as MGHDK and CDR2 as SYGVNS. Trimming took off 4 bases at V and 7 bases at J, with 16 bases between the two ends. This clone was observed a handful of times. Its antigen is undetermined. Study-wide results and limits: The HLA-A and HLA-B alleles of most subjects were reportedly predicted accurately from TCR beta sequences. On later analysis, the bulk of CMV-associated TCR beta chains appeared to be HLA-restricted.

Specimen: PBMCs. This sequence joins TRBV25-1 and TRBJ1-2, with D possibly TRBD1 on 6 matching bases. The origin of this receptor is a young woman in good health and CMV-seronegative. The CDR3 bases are TGTGCCAGCAGTGTGGCGGGGGCGCCGGCTGGCTACACCTTC. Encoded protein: CASSVAGAPAGYTF.